These T cell receptor beta chains were read from a single sample in a study of blood T cell repertoires in COVID-19. The data were produced by immunoSEQ multiplex PCR, yet TCRdb's version contains in-frame clones alone and is incomplete. The table includes under 250,000 clones, roughly 85% detected once. The sequencing input was peripheral blood. The receptor source for this set is a man aged 50-60 years with COVID-19, enrolled during active disease. Both conserved end residues are part of each CDR3. A D gene is named only where the DNA matches it firmly. Some rows have no size entry. The others give once, few or many, or a class for an expanded clone.

>TRBV15|-|-|TRBJ1-4
CATSREGQGWATNEKLFF
TGTGCCACCAGCAGAGAGGGGCAGGGGTGGGCAACTAATGAAAAACTGTTTTTT
>TRBV5-4|-|-|TRBJ2-1
CASSLPTGNNEQFF
TGTGCCAGCAGCCTCCCCACAGGGAACAATGAGCAGTTCTTC
>TRBV7-2|TRBD2|-|TRBJ2-1
CASSLDGGGFYEQFF
TGTGCCAGCAGCTTAGATGGCGGGGGGTTCTATGAGCAGTTCTTC
>TRBV5-1|-|-|TRBJ2-3
CASRPSQRSTDTQYF
TGCGCCAGCAGACCCTCACAGCGGAGCACAGATACGCAGTATTTT
>TRBV7-3|TRBD2|-|TRBJ2-1
CASSLASGGASEQFF
TGTGCCAGCAGCTTAGCTAGCGGGGGGGCAAGTGAGCAGTTCTTC
>TRBV7-2|-|-|TRBJ1-1
CASSLVPGMNTEAFF
TGTGCCAGCAGCTTAGTACCGGGAATGAACACTGAAGCTTTCTTT
>TRBV21-1|-|-|TRBJ1-5
CASSKALWDRGGNQPQHF
TGTGCCAGCAGCAAAGCGCTTTGGGACAGGGGTGGCAATCAGCCCCAGCATTTT
>TRBV2|-|-|TRBJ2-7
CASSSGTAGEQYF
TGTGCCAGCAGTTCCGGGACAGCGGGCGAGCAGTACTTC
>TRBV5-4|-|-|TRBJ1-2
CASSGDRNYGYTF
TGTGCCAGCAGCGGAGACAGGAACTATGGCTACACCTTC
>TRBV7-9|-|few|TRBJ1-1
CASSFWAMGTEAFF
TGTGCCAGCAGCTTTTGGGCTATGGGCACTGAAGCTTTCTTT
>TRBV5-4|TRBD1|-|TRBJ2-7
CASSLPGQIPSEQYF
TGTGCCAGCAGCTTGCCGGGACAGATTCCCTCCGAGCAGTACTTC
>TRBV6-2/TRBV6-3|-|-|TRBJ1-1
CASSLSGVGTEAFF
TGTGCCAGCAGTTTATCAGGGGTAGGGACTGAAGCTTTCTTT
>TRBV5-1|-|-|TRBJ1-1
CASSLGHTTENTEAFF
TGCGCCAGCAGCTTGGGGCATACCACAGAGAACACTGAAGCTTTCTTT
>TRBV19|TRBD1|-|TRBJ1-3
CASSLNRDRELLSGNTIYF
TGTGCCAGTAGCCTAAACCGGGACAGGGAATTACTATCTGGAAACACCATATATTTT
>TRBV6-5|TRBD1|-|TRBJ2-7
CASSPGGTGAYEQYF
TGTGCCAGCAGTCCGGGCGGGACAGGGGCCTACGAGCAGTACTTC
>TRBV7-9|TRBD1|-|TRBJ2-7
CASSLLLGQGAYEQYF
TGTGCCAGCAGCTTGCTGTTGGGACAGGGGGCCTACGAGCAGTACTTC
>TRBV19|-|-|TRBJ2-2
CASSIGRDRSGELFF
TGTGCCAGTAGTATAGGACGGGATCGATCCGGGGAGCTGTTTTTT
>TRBV19|TRBD1|-|TRBJ1-1
CASKGRTGQNTEAFF
TGTGCCAGTAAAGGAAGGACAGGGCAAAACACTGAAGCTTTCTTT
>TRBV19|-|once|TRBJ1-4
CASSRYFTNEKLFF
TGTGCCAGTAGCCGGTATTTCACTAATGAAAAACTGTTTTTT
>TRBV5-1|TRBD1|few|TRBJ2-5
CASTPGQPQETQYF
TGCGCCAGCACTCCGGGACAGCCACAAGAGACCCAGTACTTC
>TRBV5-6|-|-|TRBJ1-2
CASSSKGQGFYGYTF
TGTGCCAGCAGCTCTAAGGGGCAGGGCTTCTATGGCTACACCTTC
>TRBV20-1|TRBD1|once|TRBJ2-2
CSASGVPGQGSNTGELFF
TGCAGTGCTAGTGGGGTCCCGGGACAGGGATCCAACACCGGGGAGCTGTTTTTT
>TRBV6-2/TRBV6-3|-|-|TRBJ1-1
CASSLRRRDTEAFF
TGTGCCAGCAGTCTAAGACGACGGGACACTGAAGCTTTCTTT
>TRBV30|TRBD2|-|TRBJ2-3
CAWSGIAGASADTQYF
TGTGCCTGGAGTGGTATAGCGGGGGCCTCCGCAGATACGCAGTATTTT
>TRBV5-1|-|-|TRBJ2-7
CASSLGPRAGTYEQYF
TGCGCCAGCAGCTTGGGCCCGCGGGCGGGGACCTACGAGCAGTACTTC
>TRBV11-2|TRBD2|few|TRBJ2-7
CASSLSGGTNSYEQYF
TGTGCCAGCAGCTTATCCGGAGGGACTAACTCCTACGAGCAGTACTTC
>TRBV5-5|TRBD2|once|TRBJ2-2
CASSWWSGGHIVTGELFF
TGTGCCAGCAGCTGGTGGTCGGGGGGTCATATCGTCACCGGGGAGCTGTTTTTT
>TRBV7-3|TRBD2|-|TRBJ2-2
CASSPSGLSQNTGELFF
TGTGCCAGCAGCCCGTCGGGACTATCACAGAACACCGGGGAGCTGTTTTTT
>TRBV2|-|-|TRBJ2-3
CASKDGTSTDTQYF
TGTGCCAGCAAGGACGGGACTAGCACAGATACGCAGTATTTT
>TRBV5-4|TRBD1|-|TRBJ1-4
CASSSGTGPNEKLFF
TGTGCCAGCAGCTCGGGGACAGGGCCTAATGAAAAACTGTTTTTT
>TRBV5-1|TRBD2|-|TRBJ2-3
CASSLAIAGPTDTQYF
TGCGCCAGCAGCTTGGCAATAGCGGGGCCCACAGATACGCAGTATTTT
>TRBV7-2|-|-|TRBJ1-1
CASSPAGVIWAFF
TGTGCCAGCAGCCCAGCAGGGGTTATATGGGCTTTCTTT
>TRBV29-1|-|-|TRBJ1-4
CSGLANEKLFF
TGCAGCGGCCTGGCCAATGAAAAACTGTTTTTT
>TRBV5-4|-|-|TRBJ1-1
CASSLAVRENTEAFF
TGTGCCAGCAGCTTGGCTGTTCGAGAGAACACTGAAGCTTTCTTT
>TRBV7-2|TRBD1|-|TRBJ2-5
CASSLRQGGETQYF
TGTGCCAGCAGCCTCAGACAGGGGGGGGAGACCCAGTACTTC
>TRBV21-1|-|-|TRBJ2-3
CASSKENWTGTDTQYF
TGTGCCAGCAGCAAGGAGAATTGGACAGGCACAGATACGCAGTATTTT